Below are 3 T cell receptor beta chains sequenced from a single sample in a study of T cells in Graves' hyperthyroidism and ophthalmopathy. Amplified TCR beta CDR3 regions derived from RNA transcripts. TCR CDR3 regions were first amplified by RT-PCR with HTBI primers. MiXCR was run by TCRdb on the multiplex PCR reads, yielding one entry per CDR3 protein. The table includes hundreds of thousands of distinct CDR3 sequences, roughly 13% detected once. The sample was blood. These receptors were taken from a woman aged 25 to 39 with Graves' hyperthyroidism that later progressed to Graves' ophthalmopathy.

This clonotype was recorded many times. This rearrangement joins TRBV6-1 to TRBJ2-1; 9 bases align to TRBD2. V lost 5 bases to trimming and J lost 4 bases; unmatched junction nucleotides: 9. This CDR3 has 16 amino acids. In germline, CDR1 is MNHNS, CDR2 SASEGT. This chain's CDR3 is CASSNLAGDSYNEQFF. The CDR3 region has the DNA TGTGCCAGCAGTAATTTAGCGGGGGATTCATACAATGAGCAGTTCTTC.

This clonotype has a count of ten or more. The chain employs TRBV6-1 and TRBJ1-1, with D perhaps matching TRBD1 (5 bases). The CDR3 covers 13 residues. Germline V gene data show CDR1 as MNHNS and CDR2 as SASEGT. V lost 7 bases and J 6 bases, leaving 15 bases between the germline ends. The CDR3 is CASIPGPRAEAFF. The CDR3 coding sequence is TGTGCCAGCATACCAGGGCCAAGGGCTGAAGCTTTCTTT.

This clonotype has a count of ten or more. This rearrangement joins TRBV9 to TRBJ2-1; D not certain. The CDR3 contains 12 residues. V was cut by 1 base and J by 7 bases, with 6 bases left in between. Germline CDR1 reads SGDLS; CDR2 reads YYNGEE. This CDR3 is CASSVRTNEQFF. The CDR3 nucleotides read TGTGCCAGCAGCGTACGAACAAATGAGCAGTTCTTC.